Reported below is one TCR beta chain. The antigen is undetermined. The sample originates from a study of cytomegalovirus exposure and HLA in healthy donors. Looking at the study overall: Falling in the Caucasian-associated ancestry cluster were 81% of under 500 genotyped donors. General study points: 150 or so TCR beta chains were listed as cytomegalovirus-associated. Further analysis, carried out later, found HLA-associated TCR beta chains more clonally expanded than equally common other chains.

Use of 60 Vbeta and 13 Jbeta primers characterized the PCR. In the authors' workflow: In a later analysis, the count reached some 73 million unique TCR beta chains, with roughly 9.9 million shared. Clones were sequenced by immunoSEQ multiplex PCR, and TCRdb holds only the in-frame ones, with some missing. V and J calls and clone size are as listed in that table; D and trimming were resolved from the DNA. Of tens of thousands of clones listed, 69% are singletons. V gave up 5 bases and J gave up 6 bases; unmatched junction bases: 6. CDR1 and CDR2 (germline): LGHNA, YSLEER. The CDR3 loop spans 14 amino acids.

Sequencing was performed on PBMCs. This sequence joins TRBV4-3 and TRBJ2-7; 11 bases are shared with TRBD1. This TCR came from a man in his forties or fifties in good health and CMV-seronegative. For the CDR3, the DNA is TGCGCCAGCAGCGCCCGCGGGACAGGGGGCGAGCAGTACTTC. It encodes CASSARGTGGEQYF.